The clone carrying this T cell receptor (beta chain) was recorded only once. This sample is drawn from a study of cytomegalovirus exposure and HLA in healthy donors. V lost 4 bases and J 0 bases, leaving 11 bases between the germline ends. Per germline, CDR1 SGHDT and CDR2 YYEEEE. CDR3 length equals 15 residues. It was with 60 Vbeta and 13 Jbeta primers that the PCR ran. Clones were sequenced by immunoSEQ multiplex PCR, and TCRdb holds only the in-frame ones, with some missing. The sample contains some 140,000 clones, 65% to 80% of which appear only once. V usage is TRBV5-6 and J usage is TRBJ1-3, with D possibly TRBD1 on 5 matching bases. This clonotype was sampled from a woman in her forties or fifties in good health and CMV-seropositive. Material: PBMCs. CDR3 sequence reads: CASSRGRRSGNTIYF. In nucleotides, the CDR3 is TGTGCCAGCAGCCGGGGGAGGCGCTCTGGAAACACCATATATTTT.